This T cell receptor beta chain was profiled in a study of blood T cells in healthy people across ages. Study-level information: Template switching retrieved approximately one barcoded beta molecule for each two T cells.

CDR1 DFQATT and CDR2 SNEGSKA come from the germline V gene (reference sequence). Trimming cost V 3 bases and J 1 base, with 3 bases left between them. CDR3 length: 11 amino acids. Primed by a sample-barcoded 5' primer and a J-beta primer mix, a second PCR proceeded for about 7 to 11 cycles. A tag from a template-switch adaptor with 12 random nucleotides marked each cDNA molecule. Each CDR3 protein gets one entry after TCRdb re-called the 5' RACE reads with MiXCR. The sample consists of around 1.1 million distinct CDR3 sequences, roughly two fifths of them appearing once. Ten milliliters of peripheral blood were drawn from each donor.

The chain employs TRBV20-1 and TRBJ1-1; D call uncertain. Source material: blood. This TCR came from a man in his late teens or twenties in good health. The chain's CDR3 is CSASQNTEAFF. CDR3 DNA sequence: TGCAGTGCTAGTCAGAACACTGAAGCTTTCTTT.